The TCR beta chain under discussion was sequenced for a study of cytomegalovirus exposure and HLA in healthy donors. A remark on this clone: Its target is unknown.

Germline V CDR1 and CDR2: SGHTA, FQGNSA. Deletions cut 1 base from V and 4 bases from J, with 8 bases between. The CDR3 is 15 amino acids. Whole-study results and caveats: Later on, a genetic analysis was performed. It linked a missense variant in DCLRE1C with V- and J-gene trimming of TCR beta.

Use of 60 Vbeta and 13 Jbeta primers characterized the PCR. Clones were read by immunoSEQ multiplex PCR, and TCRdb kept only the in-frame ones, dropping some. This table holds 150,000 to 200,000 clones, roughly 76% found once. This sequence originates from a man aged 55-75 years in good health and CMV-seronegative. This chain links TRBV7-2 with TRBJ2-6; D is uncertain. Sequenced material: PBMCs. CDR3 nucleotide sequence: TGTGCCAGCAGCTTAGGGCCCGTGGGGGCCAACGTCCTGACTTTC. Protein: CASSLGPVGANVLTF.